A single sample is the source of the 3 T cell receptor beta chains below, sequenced in a study of T cells after yellow fever vaccination. TCRdb reprocessed the 5' RACE reads via MiXCR and lists one record per CDR3 protein. The sample carries approximately 450,000 distinct CDR3 sequences, 18% recorded once. Sample: PBMCs, taken before the yellow fever booster vaccination. The source is a man between 18 and 29 years old who received the YFV17D yellow fever vaccine.

The rearrangement uses TRBV7-9 and TRBJ2-7; D gene ambiguous. CDR3 length: 15 residues. The V end was cut by 1 base, the J end by 7 bases, with 17 bases between. Germline V lookup: CDR1 SEHNR, CDR2 FQNEAQ (reference sequence). The CDR3 sequence: CASSLVRSSRTEQYV. The CDR3 DNA is TGTGCCAGCAGCTTAGTTCGGTCGTCCCGTACAGAGCAGTACGTC.

V gene TRBV7-9 combines with J gene TRBJ2-7, with TRBD1 as a possible D gene (5 bases). The germline V gene encodes CDR1 SEHNR and CDR2 FQNEAQ (reference sequence). Trimming stripped 3 bases from V and 7 bases from J, with 16 bases between. The CDR3 totals 14 residues. The CDR3 nucleotides read TGTGCCAGCAGCTTGACGGACACTGCATCGGAGCAGTACGTC. Residues: CASSLTDTASEQYV.

The V and J genes are TRBV29-1 and TRBJ1-1; no clear D gene. The V end was cut by 4 bases, the J end by 6 bases, with 6 bases between. CDR3 length equals 10 residues. Germline loops: CDR1 SQVTM, CDR2 ANQGSEA. The CDR3, as DNA: TGCAGCGTTGTAAGGTCTGAAGCTTTCTTT. Protein product: CSVVRSEAFF. Complete variable domain (other parts from reference TRBV29-1 and TRBJ1-1): SAVISQKPSRDICQRGTSLTIQCQVDSQVTMMFWYRQQPGQSLTLIATANQGSEATYESGFVIDKFPISRPNLTFSTLTVSNMSPEDSSIYLCSVVRSEAFFGQGTRLTVV.